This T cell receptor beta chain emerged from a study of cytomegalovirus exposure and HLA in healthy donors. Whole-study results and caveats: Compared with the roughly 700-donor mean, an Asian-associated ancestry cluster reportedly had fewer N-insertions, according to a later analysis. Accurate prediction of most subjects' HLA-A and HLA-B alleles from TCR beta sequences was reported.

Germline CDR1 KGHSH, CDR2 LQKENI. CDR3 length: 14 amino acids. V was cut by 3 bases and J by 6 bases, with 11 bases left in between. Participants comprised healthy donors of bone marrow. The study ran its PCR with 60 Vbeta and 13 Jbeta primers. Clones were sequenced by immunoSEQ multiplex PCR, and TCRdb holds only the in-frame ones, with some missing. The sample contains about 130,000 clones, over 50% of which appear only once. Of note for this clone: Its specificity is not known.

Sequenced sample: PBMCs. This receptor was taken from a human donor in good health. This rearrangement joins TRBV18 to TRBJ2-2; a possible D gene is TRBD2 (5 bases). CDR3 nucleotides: TGTGCCAGCTCACCGGGAGAACGCTCCGGGGAGCTGTTTTTT. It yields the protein CASSPGERSGELFF.